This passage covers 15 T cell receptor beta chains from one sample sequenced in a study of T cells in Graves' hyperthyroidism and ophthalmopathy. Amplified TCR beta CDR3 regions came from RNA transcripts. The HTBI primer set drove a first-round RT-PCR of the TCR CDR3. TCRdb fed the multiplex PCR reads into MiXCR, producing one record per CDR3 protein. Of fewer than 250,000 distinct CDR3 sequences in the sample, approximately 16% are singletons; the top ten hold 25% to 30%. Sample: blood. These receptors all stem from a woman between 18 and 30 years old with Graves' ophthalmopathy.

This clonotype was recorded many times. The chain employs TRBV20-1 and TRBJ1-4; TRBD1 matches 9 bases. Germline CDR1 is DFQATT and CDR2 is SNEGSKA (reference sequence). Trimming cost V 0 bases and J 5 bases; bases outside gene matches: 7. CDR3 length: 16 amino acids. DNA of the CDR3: TGCAGTGCTAGAGAACCTACGGGACAGGGAAATGAAAAACTGTTTTTT. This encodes CSAREPTGQGNEKLFF.

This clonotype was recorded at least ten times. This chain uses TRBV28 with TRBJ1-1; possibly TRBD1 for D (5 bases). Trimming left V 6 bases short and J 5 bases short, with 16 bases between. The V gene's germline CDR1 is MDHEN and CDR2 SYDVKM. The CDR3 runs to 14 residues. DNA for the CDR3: TGTGCCAGCAGCCTGGGAGGGGCTACTACTGAAGCTTTCTTT. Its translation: CASSLGGATTEAFF.

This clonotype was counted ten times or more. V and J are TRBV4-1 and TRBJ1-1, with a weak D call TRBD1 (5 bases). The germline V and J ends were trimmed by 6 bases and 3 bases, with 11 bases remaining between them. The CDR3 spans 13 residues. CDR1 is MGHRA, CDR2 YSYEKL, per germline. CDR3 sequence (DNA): TGCGCCAGCAGGCATATGGGGGACACTGAAGCTTTCTTT. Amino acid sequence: CASRHMGDTEAFF.

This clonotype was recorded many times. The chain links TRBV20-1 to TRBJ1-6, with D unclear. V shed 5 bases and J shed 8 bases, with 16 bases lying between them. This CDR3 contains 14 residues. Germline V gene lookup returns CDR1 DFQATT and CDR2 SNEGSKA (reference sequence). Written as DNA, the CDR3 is TGCAGTGCTCAACCGGGCCCCGAGTATTCACCCCTCCACTTT. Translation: CSAQPGPEYSPLHF.

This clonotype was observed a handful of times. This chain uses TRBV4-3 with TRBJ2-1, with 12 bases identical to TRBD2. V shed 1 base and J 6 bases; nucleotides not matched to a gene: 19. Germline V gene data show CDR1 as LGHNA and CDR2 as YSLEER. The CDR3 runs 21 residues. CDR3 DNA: TGCGCCAGCAGCCAAGGACCCCGCATGTCTAGCGGGAGGGGGTCTAGCAATGAGCAGTTCTTC. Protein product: CASSQGPRMSSGRGSSNEQFF.

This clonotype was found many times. CDR3 in DNA: TGTGCCAGCAGCGTTGGGACAGGGACCTATGGCTACACCTTC. Translation: CASSVGTGTYGYTF. The chain combines TRBV9 with TRBJ1-2; TRBD1 aligns across 9 bases. V was clipped by 2 bases and J by 4 bases; unmatched bases: 3. The germline V gene has CDR1 SGDLS and CDR2 YYNGEE. The CDR3 is made up of 14 amino acids.

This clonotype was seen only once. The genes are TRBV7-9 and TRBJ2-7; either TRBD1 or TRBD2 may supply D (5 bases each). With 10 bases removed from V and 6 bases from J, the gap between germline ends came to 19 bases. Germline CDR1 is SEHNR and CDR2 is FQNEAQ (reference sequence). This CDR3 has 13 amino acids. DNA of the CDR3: TGTGCCATCGGCCGGGACGAAAACCGCGAGCAGTACTTC. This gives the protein CAIGRDENREQYF.

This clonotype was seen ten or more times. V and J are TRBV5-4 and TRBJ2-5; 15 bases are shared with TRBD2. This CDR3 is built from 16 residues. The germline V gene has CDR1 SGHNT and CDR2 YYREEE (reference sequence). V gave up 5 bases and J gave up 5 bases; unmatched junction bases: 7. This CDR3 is CASRRTSGGGPETQYF. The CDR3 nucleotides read TGTGCCAGCAGGCGGACTAGCGGGGGGGGTCCCGAGACCCAGTACTTC.

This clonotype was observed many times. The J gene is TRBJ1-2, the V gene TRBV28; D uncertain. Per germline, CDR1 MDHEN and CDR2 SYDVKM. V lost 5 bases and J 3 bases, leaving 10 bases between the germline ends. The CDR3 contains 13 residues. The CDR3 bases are TGTGCCAGCAGTCCTTCTCCCTACTATGGCTACACCTTC. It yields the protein CASSPSPYYGYTF.

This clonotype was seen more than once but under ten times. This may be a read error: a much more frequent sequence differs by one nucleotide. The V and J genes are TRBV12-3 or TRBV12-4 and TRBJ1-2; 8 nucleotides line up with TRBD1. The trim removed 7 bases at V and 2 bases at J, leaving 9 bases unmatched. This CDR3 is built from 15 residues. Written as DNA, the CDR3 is TGTGCCAGCAACTTACAGGGGGGTTGGAACTATGGCTACACCTTC. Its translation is CASNLQGGWNYGYTF.

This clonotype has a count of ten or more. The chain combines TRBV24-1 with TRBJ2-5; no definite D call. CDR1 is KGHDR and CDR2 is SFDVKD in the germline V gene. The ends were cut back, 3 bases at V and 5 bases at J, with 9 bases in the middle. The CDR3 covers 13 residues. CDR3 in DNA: TGTGCCACCAGTGATCTCGTGGGGGAGACCCAGTACTTC. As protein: CATSDLVGETQYF.

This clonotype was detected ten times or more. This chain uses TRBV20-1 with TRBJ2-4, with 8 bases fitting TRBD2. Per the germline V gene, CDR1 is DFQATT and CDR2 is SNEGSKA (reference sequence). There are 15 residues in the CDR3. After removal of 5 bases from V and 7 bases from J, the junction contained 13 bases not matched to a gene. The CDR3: CSAEFRGGGANIQYF. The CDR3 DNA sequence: TGCAGTGCTGAATTCCGGGGGGGGGGCGCGAACATTCAGTACTTC.

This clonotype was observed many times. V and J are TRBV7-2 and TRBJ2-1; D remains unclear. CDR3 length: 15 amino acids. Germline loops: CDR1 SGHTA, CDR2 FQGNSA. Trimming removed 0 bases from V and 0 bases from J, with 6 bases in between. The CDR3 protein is CASSLARSSYNEQFF. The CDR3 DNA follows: TGTGCCAGCAGCTTAGCGAGAAGCTCCTACAATGAGCAGTTCTTC.

The CDR3 region has the DNA TGCAGTGCCGGCAGGGACAGGTGGGGTACCAAAAACATTCAGTACTTC. Its translation is CSAGRDRWGTKNIQYF. V usage is TRBV20-1 and J usage is TRBJ2-4, with 8 nucleotides matching TRBD1. With 6 bases clipped from V and 2 bases from J, the junction kept 12 bases outside the gene matches. The CDR3 runs to 16 residues. Germline-derived CDR1 and CDR2 are DFQATT and SNEGSKA (reference sequence).

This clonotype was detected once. Here the CDR3 reads CSGRAGVGDTQYF. The CDR3, as DNA: TGCAGCGGACGAGCGGGAGTCGGTGATACGCAGTATTTT. V is TRBV29-1 and J is TRBJ2-3; 8 bases are a match to TRBD2. Germline values: CDR1 SQVTM, CDR2 ANQGSEA. The V and J ends lost 7 bases and 6 bases, in that order; junction bases with no gene match: 9. This CDR3 comprises 13 residues.